This T cell receptor beta chain was sequenced in a study of metastatic and nonmetastatic thyroid tumors. All patients were treatment-naive before thyroid surgery. In the source study's methods: Clinicopathological groups of papillary thyroid cancer showed CDR3 differences that were used to build a distant-metastasis classifier. TCRdb redid the clone calls on the PCR reads using MiXCR. The V and J calls and clone size are TCRdb's, not the authors'. The sample includes tens of thousands of clones, roughly 12% of them seen just once. This clone appeared many times. This CDR3 is also generated by other DNA sequences in the sample. V was clipped by 11 bases and J by 7 bases, with 21 bases between them. The CDR3 is 13 residues long. Germline loops: CDR1 MNHNS, CDR2 SASEGT.

This sequence was found in a female donor with papillary thyroid cancer or a benign thyroid nodule (not recorded which). Some clones in this sample may be carry-over from other donors' samples. The sample consisted of blood. The rearrangement uses TRBV6-1 and TRBJ2-7, with D maybe TRBD1 (6 bases). DNA of the CDR3: TGTGCCGCAGCACCCGACAGGACCGGGGAGCAGTACTTC. This codes for CAAAPDRTGEQYF.